This T cell receptor (beta chain) was captured by sequencing in a study of T cell responses to AZD1222 COVID-19 vaccine. Here immunoSEQ multiplex PCR was the method, and the copy in TCRdb shows in-frame clones only, minus some. Of about 130,000 clones listed, approximately 90% are singletons. The CDR3 consists of 15 residues. The V gene lost 5 bases and the J gene lost 1 base, with 13 bases spanning the gap. Germline-derived CDR1 and CDR2 are SGHVS and FQNEAQ. The receptor's source is an adult who received the AZD1222 COVID-19 vaccine. Sequenced here: peripheral blood, sampled 28 days after the second AZD1222 dose. This chain uses TRBV7-8 with TRBJ2-3; D is possibly TRBD1 (6 bases). CDR3 nucleotides: TGTGCCAGCAGCGGCAGGACAGCCGGCACAGATACGCAGTATTTT. Protein product: CASSGRTAGTDTQYF. The variable domain in full, with the rest retrieved from reference TRBV7-8 and TRBJ2-3, is GAGVSQSPRYKVAKRGQDVALRCDPISGHVSLFWYQQALGQGPEFLTYFQNEAQLDKSGLPSDRFFAERPEGSVSTLKIQRTQQEDSAVYLCASSGRTAGTDTQYFGPGTRLTVL.